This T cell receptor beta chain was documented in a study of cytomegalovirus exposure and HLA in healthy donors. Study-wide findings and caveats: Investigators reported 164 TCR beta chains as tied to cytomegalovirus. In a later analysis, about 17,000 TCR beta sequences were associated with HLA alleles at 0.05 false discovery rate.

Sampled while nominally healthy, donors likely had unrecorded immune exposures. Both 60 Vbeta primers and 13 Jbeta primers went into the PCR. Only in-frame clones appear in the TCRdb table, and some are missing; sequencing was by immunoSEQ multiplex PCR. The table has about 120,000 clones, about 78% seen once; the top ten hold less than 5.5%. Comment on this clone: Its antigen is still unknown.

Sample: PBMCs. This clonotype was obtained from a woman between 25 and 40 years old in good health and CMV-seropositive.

CDR3 coding DNA: TGTGCCAGCAGCTTAAGGCGGGGAAGTGTATTAGCTGAAGCTTTCTTT. It specifies CASSLRRGSVLAEAFF. The rearrangement joins TRBV13 to TRBJ1-1, with unresolved D. The CDR3 contains 16 residues. Germline assignment: CDR1 PRHDT and CDR2 FYEKMQ (reference sequence). V was clipped by 2 bases and J by 6 bases, with 19 bases between them.